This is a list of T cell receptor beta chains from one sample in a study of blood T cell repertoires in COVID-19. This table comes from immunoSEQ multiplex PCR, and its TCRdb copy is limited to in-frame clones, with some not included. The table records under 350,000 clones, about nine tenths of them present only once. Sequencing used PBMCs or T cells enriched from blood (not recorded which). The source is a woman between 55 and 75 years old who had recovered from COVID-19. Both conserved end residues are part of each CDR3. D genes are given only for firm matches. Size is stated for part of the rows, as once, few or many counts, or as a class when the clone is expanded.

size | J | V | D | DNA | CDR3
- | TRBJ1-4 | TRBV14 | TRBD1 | TGTGCCAGCAGCCTTACGGGACAGGGGGTTGAAAAACTGTTTTTT | CASSLTGQGVEKLFF
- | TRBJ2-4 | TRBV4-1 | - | TGCGCCAGCAGCCAAGGGGGGCTAGCCAAAAACATTCAGTACTTC | CASSQGGLAKNIQYF
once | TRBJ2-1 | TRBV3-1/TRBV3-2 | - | TGTGCCAGCAGCCTCCACGGGAATGAGCAGTTCTTC | CASSLHGNEQFF
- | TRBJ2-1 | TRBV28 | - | TGTGCCAGCAGCTACCGGGACTCGCAGTTCTTC | CASSYRDSQFF
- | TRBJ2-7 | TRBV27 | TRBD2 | TGTGCCAGCAGGGACTTAGCGGGAGGGGGCTCCTACGAGCAGTACTTC | CASRDLAGGGSYEQYF
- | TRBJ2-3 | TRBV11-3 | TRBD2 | TGTGCCAGCAGCTTAGGACTAGCGGGGGGTCTCACAGATACGCAGTATTTT | CASSLGLAGGLTDTQYF
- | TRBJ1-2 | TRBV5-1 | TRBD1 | TGCGCCAGCCGAATTGCAGGGGGCGAGCCCCTCTACACCTTC | CASRIAGGEPLYTF
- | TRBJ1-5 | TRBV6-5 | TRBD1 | TGTGCCAGCCTCGCCGAGACAGGGATGAAGCAGCCCCAGCATTTT | CASLAETGMKQPQHF
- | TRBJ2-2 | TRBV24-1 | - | TGTGCCACCACCCAAGGGAGTACCGGGGAGCTGTTTTTT | CATTQGSTGELFF
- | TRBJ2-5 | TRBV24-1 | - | TGTGCCACCACCTCCTCGGAGGGTGTTGAAGAGACCCAGTACTTC | CATTSSEGVEETQYF
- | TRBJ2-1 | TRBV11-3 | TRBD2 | TGTGCCAGCAGCTTAGGACTAGCATCCTACAATGAGCAGTTCTTC | CASSLGLASYNEQFF
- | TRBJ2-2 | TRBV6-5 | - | TGTGCCAGTCGGACAAGCCCTACCGGGGAGCTGTTTTTT | CASRTSPTGELFF
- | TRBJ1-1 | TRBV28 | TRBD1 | TGTGCCAGCAGTTTGGGGACAGTGAACACTGAAGCTTTCTTT | CASSLGTVNTEAFF
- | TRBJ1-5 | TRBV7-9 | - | TGTGCCAGCTGGACCGGGCTCGGGGGACTTGGAAATCAGCCCCAGCATTTT | CASWTGLGGLGNQPQHF
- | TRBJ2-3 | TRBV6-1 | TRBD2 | TGTGCCAGCAGTGAAGCCCTAGCGGGGGGGGATACGCAGTATTTT | CASSEALAGGDTQYF
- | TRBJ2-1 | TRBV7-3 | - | TGTGCCAGCAGCTTAATCCCCAGCTCCTACAATGAGCAGTTCTTC | CASSLIPSSYNEQFF
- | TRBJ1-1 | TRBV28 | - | TGTGCCAGCAGTCCACAGGGAAGAGGGACCACTGAAGCTTTCTTT | CASSPQGRGTTEAFF
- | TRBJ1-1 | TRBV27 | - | TGTGCCAGCAGTTTATCGCTCAGGGGCTGGACTGAAGCTTTCTTT | CASSLSLRGWTEAFF
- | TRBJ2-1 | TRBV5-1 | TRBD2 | TGCGCCAGTCGACAAGCCGGGACTAGGTACAATGAGCAGTTCTTC | CASRQAGTRYNEQFF
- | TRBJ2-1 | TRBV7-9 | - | TGTGCCAGCAGCGCCAGCTCCTACAATGAGCAGTTCTTC | CASSASSYNEQFF
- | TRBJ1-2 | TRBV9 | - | TGTGCCAGCAGTCCGGTTCAGGGGAGTGACTATGGCTACACCTTC | CASSPVQGSDYGYTF
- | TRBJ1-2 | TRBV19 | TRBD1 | TGTGCCAGTAGCCCCGACAGGGCGGGGGGCTACACCTTC | CASSPDRAGGYTF
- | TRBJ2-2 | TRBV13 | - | TGTGCCAGCAGCTTATTTCTCGACAGGATAAACACCGGGGAGCTGTTTTTT | CASSLFLDRINTGELFF
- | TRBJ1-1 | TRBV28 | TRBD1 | TGTGCCAGCAGGACCGGACAGGGTAGGACTGAAGCTTTCTTT | CASRTGQGRTEAFF
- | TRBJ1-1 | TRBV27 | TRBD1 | TGTGCCAGCAGTCCCTGGACAGGAGGGGACACTGAAGCTTTCTTT | CASSPWTGGDTEAFF
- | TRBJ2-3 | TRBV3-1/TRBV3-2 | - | TGTGCCAGCAGCCAAGATCTGCTAGCCGGAGATACGCAGTATTTT | CASSQDLLAGDTQYF
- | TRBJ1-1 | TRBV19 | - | TGTGCCAGTGTGGTCGGGGGAAAAGGGACTGAAGCTTTCTTT | CASVVGGKGTEAFF